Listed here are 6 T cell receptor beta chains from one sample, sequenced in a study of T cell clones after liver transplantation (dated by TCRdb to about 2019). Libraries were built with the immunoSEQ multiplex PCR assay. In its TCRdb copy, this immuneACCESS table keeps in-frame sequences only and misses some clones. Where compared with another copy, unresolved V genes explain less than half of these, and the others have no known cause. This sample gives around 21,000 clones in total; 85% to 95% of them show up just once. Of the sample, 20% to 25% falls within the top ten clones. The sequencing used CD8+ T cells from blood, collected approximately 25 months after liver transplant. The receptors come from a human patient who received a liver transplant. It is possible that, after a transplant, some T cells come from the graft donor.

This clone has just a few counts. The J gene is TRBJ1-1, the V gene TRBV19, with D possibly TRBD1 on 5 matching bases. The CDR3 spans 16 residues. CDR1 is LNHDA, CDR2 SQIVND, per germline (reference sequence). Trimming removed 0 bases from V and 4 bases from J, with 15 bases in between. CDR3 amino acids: CASSIDSTRGITEAFF. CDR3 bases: TGTGCCAGTAGTATAGATTCCACTAGGGGTATCACTGAAGCTTTCTTT. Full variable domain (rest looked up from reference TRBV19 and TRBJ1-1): DGGITQSPKYLFRKEGQNVTLSCEQNLNHDAMYWYRQDPGQGLRLIYYSQIVNDFQKGDIAEGYSVSREKKESFPLTVTSAQKNPTAFYLCASSIDSTRGITEAFFGQGTRLTVV.

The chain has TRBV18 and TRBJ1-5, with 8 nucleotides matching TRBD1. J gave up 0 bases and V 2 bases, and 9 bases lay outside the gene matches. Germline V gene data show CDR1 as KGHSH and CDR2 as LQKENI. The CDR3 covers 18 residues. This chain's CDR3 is CASSPTKGQGDSNQPQHF. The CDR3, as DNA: TGTGCCAGCTCACCAACTAAAGGACAGGGTGATAGCAATCAGCCCCAGCATTTT.

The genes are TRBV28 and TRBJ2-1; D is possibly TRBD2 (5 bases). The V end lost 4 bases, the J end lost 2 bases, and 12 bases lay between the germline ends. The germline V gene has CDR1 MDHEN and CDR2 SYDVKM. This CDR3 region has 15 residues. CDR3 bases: TGTGCCAGCAGTTCAGACTACCAAACCTACAATGAGCAGTTCTTC. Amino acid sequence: CASSSDYQTYNEQFF.

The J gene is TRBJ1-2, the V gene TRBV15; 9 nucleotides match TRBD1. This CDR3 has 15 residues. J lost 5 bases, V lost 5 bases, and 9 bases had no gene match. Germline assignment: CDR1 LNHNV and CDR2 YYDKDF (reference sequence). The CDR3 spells CATSADRGTTYGYTF. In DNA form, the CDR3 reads TGTGCCACCAGCGCGGACAGGGGAACCACGTATGGCTACACCTTC.

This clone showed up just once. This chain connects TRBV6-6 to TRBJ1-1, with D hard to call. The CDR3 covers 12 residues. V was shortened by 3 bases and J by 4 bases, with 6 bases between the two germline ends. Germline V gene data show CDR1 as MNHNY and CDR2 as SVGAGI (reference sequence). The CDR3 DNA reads TGTGCCAGCAGTTATGTAGGCACTGAAGCTTTCTTT. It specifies CASSYVGTEAFF.

CDR3 nucleotides: TGTGCCAGCAGCTCTAGACTAGCGGAGCCCTACGAGCAGTACTTC. Translated, it gives CASSSRLAEPYEQYF. This rearrangement joins TRBV7-9 to TRBJ2-7; 9 bases fit TRBD2. With V trimmed by 4 bases and J by 2 bases, 6 bases remained unmatched. CDR3 length: 15 amino acids. Germline V gene sequence: CDR1 SEHNR, CDR2 FQNEAQ (reference sequence).